A single TCR beta chain is shown here with its context. As yet, its antigen is unknown. This record comes from a study of Ad26.COV2.S vaccination and SARS-CoV-2 variants. Study information: Into the muscle, Ad26.COV2.S was dosed once or twice, 56 days apart. Study findings and constraints: Spike-specific TCR breadth ran higher among vaccine recipients than placebo recipients. Assessments of TCR breadth and depth may have underestimated the total T cell responses.

The treatment: 15 to 20 received Ad26.COV2.S at low or high dose, single or two shots; about 5 received placebo; per-sample allocation not given. Samples were taken on day 63 after the first vaccine or placebo injection. TCRdb keeps only in-frame clones here, not all; method: immunoSEQ multiplex PCR. The sample shows fewer than 900,000 clones, 89% of them seen only once. Germline values: CDR1 SNHLY, CDR2 FYNNEI. V lost 4 bases to trimming and J lost 5 bases, with 9 bases between them. The CDR3 runs to 14 residues. Specimen: peripheral blood, collected in a trial of Ad26.COV2.S vaccine versus placebo. This receptor was taken from a person aged 18-65 years who received the Ad26.COV2.S COVID-19 vaccine or a placebo. The chain uses TRBV2 and TRBJ1-6, with D maybe TRBD1 (5 bases). The CDR3 coding sequence is TGTGCCAGCAGTGCTCGAGGGGATAATTCACCCCTCCACTTT. This translates into CASSARGDNSPLHF.